One and the same sample provided the 10 T cell receptor beta chains below, sequenced in a study of response to subunit inactivated influenza vaccine. TCRdb re-called the RT-PCR reads through MiXCR, storing one row per CDR3 protein. The sample contains about 650,000 distinct CDR3 sequences, approximately 15% of which appear only once. Material: PBMCs from blood, obtained 14 to 15 days before vaccination. The receptors were sampled from a man in his forties or fifties who received an inactivated influenza vaccine.

The table lists this clonotype with a few counts. CDR3 sequence: CASSSPREQETQYF. CDR3 in DNA: TGTGCCAGCAGTTCCCCACGGGAGCAAGAGACCCAGTACTTC. The chain combines TRBV28 with TRBJ2-5; weak D call: TRBD2 (6 bases). Germline lookup yields CDR1 MDHEN and CDR2 SYDVKM. This CDR3 spans 14 amino acids. The V gene lost 4 bases and the J gene lost 2 bases, with 11 bases spanning the gap.

This clonotype was seen a handful of times. The V gene is TRBV20-1, the J gene TRBJ1-2, with TRBD1 identical over 10 bases. CDR1 DFQATT and CDR2 SNEGSKA come from the germline V gene (reference sequence). The trim removed 5 bases at V and 4 bases at J, leaving 7 bases unmatched. The CDR3 is made up of 14 amino acids. CDR3 DNA sequence: TGCAGTGCTGCCGGGACAGGGGACTTCTATGGCTACACCTTC. Translating it yields CSAAGTGDFYGYTF.

The rearrangement links TRBV5-1 to TRBJ2-1; either TRBD1 or TRBD2 may supply D (5 bases each). Germline CDR1 and CDR2: SGHRS and YFSETQ. The length of the CDR3 is 15 residues. Trimming left V 9 bases short and J 6 bases short, with 22 bases between. CDR3 coding DNA: TGCGCCACAGATAGGGGACCCCGACCATCCAATGAGCAGTTCTTC. It specifies CATDRGPRPSNEQFF.

The V and J genes are TRBV3-1 and TRBJ2-1; D may correspond to TRBD1 or TRBD2 (7 bases each). Trimming took 10 bases from V and 5 from J, leaving 18 bases between them. This CDR3 contains 14 residues. The V gene's germline CDR1 is LGHDT and CDR2 YNNKEL (reference sequence). This CDR3 reads CATGEGQPNNEQFF. The CDR3, as DNA: TGTGCCACCGGGGAGGGACAGCCAAACAATGAGCAGTTCTTC.

The V and J genes are TRBV7-2 and TRBJ1-1; D is ambiguous. V was cut by 6 bases and J by 3 bases, with 11 bases left in between. CDR3 length: 13 residues. Germline CDR1 reads SGHTA; CDR2 reads FQGNSA. The CDR3 sequence: CASRREIDTEAFF. The CDR3 bases are TGTGCCAGCAGGCGGGAGATCGACACTGAAGCTTTCTTT.

This clonotype has at least ten counts. This rearrangement joins TRBV28 to TRBJ2-2, with TRBD1 as a possible D gene (6 bases). The V gene lost 3 bases and the J gene lost 3 bases, with 20 bases spanning the gap. Germline lookup yields CDR1 MDHEN and CDR2 SYDVKM. The CDR3 contains 18 residues. DNA for the CDR3: TGTGCCAGCAGTTTGAGAATCTGGGGGCGCTTTGACACCGGGGAGCTGTTTTTT. This sequence encodes CASSLRIWGRFDTGELFF.

The chain links TRBV5-1 to TRBJ2-7; tentatively, D is TRBD1 or TRBD2 (5 bases each). V was clipped by 4 bases and J by 2 bases, with 10 bases between them. There are 13 residues in the CDR3. Germline V gene lookup returns CDR1 SGHRS and CDR2 YFSETQ. CDR3 nucleotides: TGCGCCAGCAGCCGGGACCAGCCCTACGAGCAGTACTTC. Its protein product is CASSRDQPYEQYF.

The J gene is TRBJ2-1, the V gene TRBV10-3; D is unclear. The CDR3 sequence is 15 residues long. The ends were cut back, 3 bases at V and 1 base at J, with 10 bases in the middle. Germline values: CDR1 ENHRY, CDR2 SYGVKD. The CDR3, as DNA: TGTGCCATCAGTGATATCGGCGAGTCCTACAATGAGCAGTTCTTC. Amino acids: CAISDIGESYNEQFF.

This clonotype came up many times. The chain combines TRBV7-3 with TRBJ2-3, with D unclear. Trimming removed 4 bases from V and 0 bases from J, with 8 bases in between. CDR1 and CDR2 (germline): SGHTA, FQGTGA. The CDR3 spans 14 residues. DNA of the CDR3: TGTGCCAGCAGCTCGAGATCTAGCACAGATACGCAGTATTTT. Protein: CASSSRSSTDTQYF.

This rearrangement joins TRBV4-3 to TRBJ2-4; no firm D call. The germline V and J ends were trimmed by 1 base and 2 bases, with 6 bases remaining between them. The CDR3 consists of 14 residues. Germline loops: CDR1 LGHNA, CDR2 YSLEER. The CDR3 is CASSQGGTKNIQYF. The CDR3 DNA is TGCGCCAGCAGCCAAGGGGGAACCAAAAACATTCAGTACTTC.